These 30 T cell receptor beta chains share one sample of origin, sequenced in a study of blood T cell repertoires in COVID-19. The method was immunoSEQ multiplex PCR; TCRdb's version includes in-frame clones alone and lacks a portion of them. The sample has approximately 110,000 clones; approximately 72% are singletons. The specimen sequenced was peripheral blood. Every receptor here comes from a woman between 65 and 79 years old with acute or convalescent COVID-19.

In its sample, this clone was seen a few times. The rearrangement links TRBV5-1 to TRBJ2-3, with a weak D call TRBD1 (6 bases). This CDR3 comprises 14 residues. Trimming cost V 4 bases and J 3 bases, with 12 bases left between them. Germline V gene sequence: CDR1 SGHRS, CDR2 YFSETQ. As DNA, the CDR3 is TGCGCCAGCAGCCTCAGGGACATGACAGATACGCAGTATTTT. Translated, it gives CASSLRDMTDTQYF. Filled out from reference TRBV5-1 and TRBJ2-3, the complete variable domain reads KAGVTQTPRYLIKTRGQQVTLSCSPISGHRSVSWYQQTPGQGLQFLFEYFSETQRNKGNFPGRFSGRQFSNSRSEMNVSTLELGDSALYLCASSLRDMTDTQYFGPGTRLTVL.

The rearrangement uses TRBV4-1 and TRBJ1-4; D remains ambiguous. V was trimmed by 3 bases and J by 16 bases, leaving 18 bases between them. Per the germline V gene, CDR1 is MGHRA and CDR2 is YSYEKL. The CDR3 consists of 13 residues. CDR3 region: CASSQRADLQPFF. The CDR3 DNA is TGCGCCAGCAGCCAGAGGGCCGACTTACAACCGTTTTTT.

The CDR3 region is CASSLARGYEQYF. As DNA, the CDR3 is TGCGCCAGCAGTCTGGCGCGGGGTTACGAGCAGTACTTC. The J gene is TRBJ2-7, the V gene TRBV5-1, with D perhaps TRBD2 (6 bases). CDR3 length equals 13 residues. Germline CDR1 reads SGHRS; CDR2 reads YFSETQ. V was trimmed by 5 bases and J by 4 bases, leaving 13 bases between them.

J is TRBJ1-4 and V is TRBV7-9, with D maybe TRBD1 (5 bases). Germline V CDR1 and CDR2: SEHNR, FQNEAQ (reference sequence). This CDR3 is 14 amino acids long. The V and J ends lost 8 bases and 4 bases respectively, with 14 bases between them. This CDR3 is CASALRGGNEKLFF. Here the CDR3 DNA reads TGTGCCAGCGCCCTTAGGGGCGGTAATGAAAAACTGTTTTTT.

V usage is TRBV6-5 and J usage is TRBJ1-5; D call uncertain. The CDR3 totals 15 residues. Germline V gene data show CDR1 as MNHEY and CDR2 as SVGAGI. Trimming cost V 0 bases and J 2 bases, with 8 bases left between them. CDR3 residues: CASSYSPTGNQPQHF. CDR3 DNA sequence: TGTGCCAGCAGTTACTCACCTACTGGCAATCAGCCCCAGCATTTT.

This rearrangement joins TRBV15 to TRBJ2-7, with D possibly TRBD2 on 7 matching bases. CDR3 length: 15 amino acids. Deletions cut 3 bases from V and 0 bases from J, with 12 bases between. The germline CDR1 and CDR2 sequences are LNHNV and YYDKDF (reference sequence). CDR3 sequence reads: CATSRGAGASYEQYF. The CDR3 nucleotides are TGTGCCACCAGCAGGGGGGCGGGGGCCTCCTACGAGCAGTACTTC.

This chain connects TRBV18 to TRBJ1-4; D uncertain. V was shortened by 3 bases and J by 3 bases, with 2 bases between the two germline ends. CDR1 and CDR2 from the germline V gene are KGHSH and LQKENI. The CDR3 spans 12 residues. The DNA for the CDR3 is TGTGCCAGCTCACCCGCTAATGAAAAACTGTTTTTT. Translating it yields CASSPANEKLFF.

DNA of the CDR3: TGTGCCAGCAGCCGGGACAGGCGGACAGATACGCAGTATTTT. Translated, it gives CASSRDRRTDTQYF. V usage is TRBV3-1 (or the pseudogene TRBV3-2) and J usage is TRBJ2-3; 8 nucleotides agree with TRBD1. V lost 4 bases to trimming and J lost 3 bases; unmatched junction nucleotides: 3. The CDR3 totals 14 residues. Germline-derived CDR1 and CDR2 are LGHDT and YNNKEL (reference sequence).

CDR3 DNA: TGCGCCAGCAGCTTGGCGTGGACAGGGACCTACGAGCAGTACTTC. Its protein is CASSLAWTGTYEQYF. The rearrangement joins TRBV5-1 to TRBJ2-7; 8 nucleotides line up with TRBD1. The germline V gene has CDR1 SGHRS and CDR2 YFSETQ. This CDR3 has 15 amino acids. Germline trimming cut 0 bases from V and 2 bases from J; bases unmatched to any gene: 4.

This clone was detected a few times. CDR3 sequence (DNA): TGTGCCAGCAGCCCGGACAGTAACTCTGGAAACACCATATATTTT. This gives the protein CASSPDSNSGNTIYF. The chain joins TRBV6-5 to TRBJ1-3, with TRBD1 as a possible D gene (6 bases). V shed 6 bases and J shed 0 bases, with 12 bases lying between them. Germline CDR1 reads MNHEY; CDR2 reads SVGAGI. The CDR3 runs to 15 residues.

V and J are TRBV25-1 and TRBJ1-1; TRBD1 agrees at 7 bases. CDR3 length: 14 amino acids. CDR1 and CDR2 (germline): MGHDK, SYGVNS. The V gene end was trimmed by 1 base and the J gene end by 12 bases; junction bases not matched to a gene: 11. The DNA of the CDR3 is TGTGCCAGCAGTGAATTAGGTCTAGCCAGGGGGACTTTCTTT. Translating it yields CASSELGLARGTFF.

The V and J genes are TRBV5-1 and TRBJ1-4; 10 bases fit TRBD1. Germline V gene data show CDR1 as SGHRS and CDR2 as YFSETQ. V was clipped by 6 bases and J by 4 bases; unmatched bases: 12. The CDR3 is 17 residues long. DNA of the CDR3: TGCGCCAGCAAGCCCGGGACAGGGGTTCCATTTAATGAAAAACTGTTTTTT. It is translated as CASKPGTGVPFNEKLFF. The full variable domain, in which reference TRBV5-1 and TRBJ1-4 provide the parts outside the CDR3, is KAGVTQTPRYLIKTRGQQVTLSCSPISGHRSVSWYQQTPGQGLQFLFEYFSETQRNKGNFPGRFSGRQFSNSRSEMNVSTLELGDSALYLCASKPGTGVPFNEKLFFGSGTQLSVL.

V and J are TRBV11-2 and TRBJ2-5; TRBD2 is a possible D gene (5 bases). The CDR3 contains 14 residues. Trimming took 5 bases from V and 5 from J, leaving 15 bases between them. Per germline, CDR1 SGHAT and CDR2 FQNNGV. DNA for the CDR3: TGTGCCAGCAGCCAAGTCGGACGGAGGGAGACCCAGTACTTC. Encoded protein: CASSQVGRRETQYF.

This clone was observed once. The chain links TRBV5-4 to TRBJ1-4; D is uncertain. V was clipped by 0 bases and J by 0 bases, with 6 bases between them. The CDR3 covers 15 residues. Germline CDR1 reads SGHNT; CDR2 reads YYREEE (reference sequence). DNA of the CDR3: TGTGCCAGCAGCTTGGCGTCCCCAACTAATGAAAAACTGTTTTTT. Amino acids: CASSLASPTNEKLFF.

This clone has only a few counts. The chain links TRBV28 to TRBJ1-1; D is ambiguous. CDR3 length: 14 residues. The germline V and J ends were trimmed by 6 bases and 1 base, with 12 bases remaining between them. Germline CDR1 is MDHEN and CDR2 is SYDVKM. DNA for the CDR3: TGTGCCAGCAGCTCTGGACGGGGGAACACTGAAGCTTTCTTT. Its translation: CASSSGRGNTEAFF.

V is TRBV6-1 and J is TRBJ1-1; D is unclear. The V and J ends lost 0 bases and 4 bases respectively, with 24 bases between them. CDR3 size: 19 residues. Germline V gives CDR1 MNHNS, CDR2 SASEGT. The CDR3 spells CASSEAIWGVGLSPTEAFF. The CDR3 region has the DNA TGTGCCAGCAGTGAAGCGATTTGGGGAGTCGGCCTATCCCCCACTGAAGCTTTCTTT.

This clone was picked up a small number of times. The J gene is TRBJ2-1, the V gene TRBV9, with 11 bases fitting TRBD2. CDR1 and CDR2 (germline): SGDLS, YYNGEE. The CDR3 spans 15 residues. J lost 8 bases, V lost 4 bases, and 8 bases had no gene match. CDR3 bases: TGTGCCAGCAGCTCCATAGCGGGGGGGAGCTATGAGCAGTTCTTC. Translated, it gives CASSSIAGGSYEQFF.

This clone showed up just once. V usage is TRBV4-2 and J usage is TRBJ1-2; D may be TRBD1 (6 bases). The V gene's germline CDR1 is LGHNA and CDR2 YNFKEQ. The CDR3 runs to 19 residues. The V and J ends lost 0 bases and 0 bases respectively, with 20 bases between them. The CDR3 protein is CASSQDLGGAPGANYGYTF. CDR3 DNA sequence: TGTGCCAGCAGCCAAGATTTGGGGGGGGCCCCTGGGGCTAACTATGGCTACACCTTC.

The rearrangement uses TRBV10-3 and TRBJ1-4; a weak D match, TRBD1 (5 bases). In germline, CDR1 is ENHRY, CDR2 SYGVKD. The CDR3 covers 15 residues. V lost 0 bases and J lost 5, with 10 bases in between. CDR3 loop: CAISESGGGNEKLFF. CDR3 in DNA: TGTGCCATCAGTGAGTCGGGCGGGGGAAATGAAAAACTGTTTTTT.

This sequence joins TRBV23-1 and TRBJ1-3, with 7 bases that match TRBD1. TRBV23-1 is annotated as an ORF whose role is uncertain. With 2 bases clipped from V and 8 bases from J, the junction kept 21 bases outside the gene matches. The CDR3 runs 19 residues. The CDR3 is CASSQSYRQGGRIPDTIYF. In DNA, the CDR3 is TGCGCCAGCAGTCAAAGTTATAGACAGGGAGGTCGAATACCAGACACCATATATTTT.

In DNA form, the CDR3 reads TGTGCCAGCAGCTCCCTGGGACAGCCATATCAGCCCCAGCATTTT. Protein sequence: CASSSLGQPYQPQHF. The V and J genes are TRBV7-6 and TRBJ1-5; TRBD1 matches at 7 bases. Germline CDR1 and CDR2: SGHVS and FNYEAQ. CDR3 length: 15 residues. The trim removed 4 bases at V and 5 bases at J, leaving 8 bases unmatched.

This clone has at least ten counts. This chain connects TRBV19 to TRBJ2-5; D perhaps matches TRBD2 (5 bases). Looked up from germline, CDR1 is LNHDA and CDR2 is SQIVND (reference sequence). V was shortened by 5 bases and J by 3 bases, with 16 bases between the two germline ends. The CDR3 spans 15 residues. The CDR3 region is CASSPRWTAEETQYF. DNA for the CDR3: TGTGCCAGTAGTCCAAGGTGGACTGCGGAAGAGACCCAGTACTTC.

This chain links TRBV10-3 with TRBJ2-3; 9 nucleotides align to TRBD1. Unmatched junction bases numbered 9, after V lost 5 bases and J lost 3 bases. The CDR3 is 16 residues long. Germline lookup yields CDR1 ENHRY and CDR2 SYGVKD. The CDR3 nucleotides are TGTGCCATCAGTAAACAGACCGGGACAGGGACAGATACGCAGTATTTT. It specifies CAISKQTGTGTDTQYF.

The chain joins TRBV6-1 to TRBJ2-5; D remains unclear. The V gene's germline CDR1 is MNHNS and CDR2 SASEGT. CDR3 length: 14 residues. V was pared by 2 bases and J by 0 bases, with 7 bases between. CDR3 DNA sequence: TGTGCCAGCAGTGAATTCCACTACCAAGAGACCCAGTACTTC. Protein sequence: CASSEFHYQETQYF.

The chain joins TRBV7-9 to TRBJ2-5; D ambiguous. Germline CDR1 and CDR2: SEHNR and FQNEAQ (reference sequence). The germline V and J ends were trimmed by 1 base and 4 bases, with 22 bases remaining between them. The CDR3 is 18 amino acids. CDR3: CASSLVPTRPETVETQYF. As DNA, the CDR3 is TGTGCCAGCAGCTTAGTACCCACCCGGCCGGAGACGGTAGAGACCCAGTACTTC.

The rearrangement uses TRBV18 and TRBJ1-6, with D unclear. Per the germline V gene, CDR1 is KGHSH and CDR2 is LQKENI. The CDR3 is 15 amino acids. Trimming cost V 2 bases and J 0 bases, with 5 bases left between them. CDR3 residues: CASSPVSSYNSPLHF. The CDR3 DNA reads TGTGCCAGCTCACCAGTCAGCTCCTATAATTCACCCCTCCACTTT.

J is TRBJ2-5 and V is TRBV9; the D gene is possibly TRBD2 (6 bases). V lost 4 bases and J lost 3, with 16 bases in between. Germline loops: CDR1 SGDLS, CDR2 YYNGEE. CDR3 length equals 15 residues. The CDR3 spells CASSFGPSGEETQYF. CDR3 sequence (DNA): TGTGCCAGCAGCTTTGGACCGTCGGGAGAAGAGACCCAGTACTTC. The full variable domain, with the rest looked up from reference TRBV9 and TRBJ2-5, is DSGVTQTPKHLITATGQRVTLRCSPRSGDLSVYWYQQSLDQGLQFLIQYYNGEERAKGNILERFSAQQFPDLHSELNLSSLELGDSALYFCASSFGPSGEETQYFGPGTRLLVL.

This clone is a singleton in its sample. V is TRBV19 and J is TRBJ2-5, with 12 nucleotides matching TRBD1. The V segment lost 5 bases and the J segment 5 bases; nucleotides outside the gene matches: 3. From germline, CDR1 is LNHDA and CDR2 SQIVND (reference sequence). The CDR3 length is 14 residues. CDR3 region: CASSLGTGGETQYF. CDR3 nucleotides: TGTGCCAGTAGTCTCGGGACAGGGGGCGAGACCCAGTACTTC.

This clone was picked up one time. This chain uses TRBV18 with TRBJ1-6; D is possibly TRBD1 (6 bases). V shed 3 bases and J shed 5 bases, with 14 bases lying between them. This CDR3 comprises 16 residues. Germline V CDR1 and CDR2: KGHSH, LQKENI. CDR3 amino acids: CASSPFQGRDNSPLHF. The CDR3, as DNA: TGTGCCAGCTCACCCTTCCAGGGGCGGGATAATTCACCCCTCCACTTT.

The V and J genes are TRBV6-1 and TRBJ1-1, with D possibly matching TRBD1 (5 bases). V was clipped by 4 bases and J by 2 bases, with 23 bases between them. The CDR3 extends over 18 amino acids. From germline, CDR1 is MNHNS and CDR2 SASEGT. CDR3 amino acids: CASSGITGTIMANTEAFF. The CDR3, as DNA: TGTGCCAGCAGTGGAATTACCGGGACTATTATGGCTAACACTGAAGCTTTCTTT.